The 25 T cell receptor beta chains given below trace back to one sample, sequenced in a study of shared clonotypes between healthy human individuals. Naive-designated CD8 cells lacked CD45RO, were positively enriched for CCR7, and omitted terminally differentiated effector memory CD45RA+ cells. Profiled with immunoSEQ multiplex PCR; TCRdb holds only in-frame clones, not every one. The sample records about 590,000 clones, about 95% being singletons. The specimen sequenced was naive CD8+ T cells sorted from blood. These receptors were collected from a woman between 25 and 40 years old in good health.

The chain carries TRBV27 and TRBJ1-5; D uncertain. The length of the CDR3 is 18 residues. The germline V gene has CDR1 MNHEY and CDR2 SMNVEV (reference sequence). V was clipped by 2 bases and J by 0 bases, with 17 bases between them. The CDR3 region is CASSLISPGPYSNQPQHF. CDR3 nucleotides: TGTGCCAGCAGTTTAATATCCCCCGGTCCTTATAGCAATCAGCCCCAGCATTTT.

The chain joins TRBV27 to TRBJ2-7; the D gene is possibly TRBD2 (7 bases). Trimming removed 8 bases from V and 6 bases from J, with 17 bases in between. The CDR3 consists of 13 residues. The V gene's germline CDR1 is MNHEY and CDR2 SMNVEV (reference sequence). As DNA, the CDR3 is TGTGCCAGCTCCTCCGCGGGGGCTCCCGAGCAGTACTTC. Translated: CASSSAGAPEQYF.

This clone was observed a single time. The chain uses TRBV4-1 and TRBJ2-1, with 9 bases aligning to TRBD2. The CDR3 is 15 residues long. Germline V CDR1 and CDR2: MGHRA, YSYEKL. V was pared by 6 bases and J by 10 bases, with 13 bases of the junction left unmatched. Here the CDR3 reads CASRGMVAGAGEQFF. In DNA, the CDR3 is TGCGCCAGCAGAGGGATGGTAGCGGGAGCAGGAGAGCAGTTCTTC.

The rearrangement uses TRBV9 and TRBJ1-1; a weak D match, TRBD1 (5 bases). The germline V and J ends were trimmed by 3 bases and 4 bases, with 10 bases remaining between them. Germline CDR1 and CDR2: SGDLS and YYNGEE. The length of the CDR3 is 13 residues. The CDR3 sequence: CASSATQGTEAFF. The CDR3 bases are TGTGCCAGCAGCGCGACCCAGGGCACTGAAGCTTTCTTT.

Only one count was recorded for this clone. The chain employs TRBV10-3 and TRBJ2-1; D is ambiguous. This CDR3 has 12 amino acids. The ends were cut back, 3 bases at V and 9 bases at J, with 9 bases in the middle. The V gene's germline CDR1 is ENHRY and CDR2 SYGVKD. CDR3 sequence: CAISEISAEQFF. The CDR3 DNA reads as TGTGCCATCAGTGAAATTAGTGCTGAGCAGTTCTTC.

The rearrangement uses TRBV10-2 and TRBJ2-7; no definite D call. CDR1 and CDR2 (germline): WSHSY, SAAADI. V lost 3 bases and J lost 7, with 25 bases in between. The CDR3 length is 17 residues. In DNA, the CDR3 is TGCGCCAGCAGTGAATCTATCCAATATTACCCTACGTCGGAGCAGTACTTC. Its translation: CASSESIQYYPTSEQYF.

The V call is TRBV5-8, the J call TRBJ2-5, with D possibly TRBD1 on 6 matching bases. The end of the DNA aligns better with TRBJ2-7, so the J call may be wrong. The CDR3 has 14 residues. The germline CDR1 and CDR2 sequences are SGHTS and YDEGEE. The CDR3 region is CASSLFGQPYEQYF. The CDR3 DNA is TGTGCCAGCAGCTTGTTCGGACAGCCCTACGAGCAGTACTTC.

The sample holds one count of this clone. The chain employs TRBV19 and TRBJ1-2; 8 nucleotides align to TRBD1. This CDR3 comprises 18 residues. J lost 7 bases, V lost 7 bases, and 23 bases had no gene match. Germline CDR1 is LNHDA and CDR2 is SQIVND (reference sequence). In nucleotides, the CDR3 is TGTGCCAGTAAAACCGGGACGGGGACAGGTCTGGGCCGGGTTGGCTACACCTTC. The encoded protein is CASKTGTGTGLGRVGYTF.

The CDR3 DNA follows: TGTGCCAGCCTAGCCAAAAACATTCAGTACTTC. Translating gives CASLAKNIQYF. The V gene is TRBV7-2, the J gene TRBJ2-4; D gene unclear. The V and J ends lost 8 bases and 0 bases respectively, with 2 bases between them. Germline loops: CDR1 SGHTA, CDR2 FQGNSA. CDR3 size: 11 residues.

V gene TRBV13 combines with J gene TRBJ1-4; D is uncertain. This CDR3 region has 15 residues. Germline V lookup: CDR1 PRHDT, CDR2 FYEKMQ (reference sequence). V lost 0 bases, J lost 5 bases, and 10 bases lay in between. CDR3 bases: TGTGCCAGCAGCTTAGGCCCCTTGAAAAATGAAAAACTGTTTTTT. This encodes CASSLGPLKNEKLFF.

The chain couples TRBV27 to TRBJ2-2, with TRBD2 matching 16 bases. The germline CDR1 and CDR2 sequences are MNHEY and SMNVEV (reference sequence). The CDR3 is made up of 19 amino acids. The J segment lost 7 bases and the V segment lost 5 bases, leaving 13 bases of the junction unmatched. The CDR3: CASSDTGTSGRALVGELFF. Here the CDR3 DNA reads TGTGCCAGCAGTGACACCGGGACTAGCGGGAGGGCCTTAGTCGGGGAGCTGTTTTTT.

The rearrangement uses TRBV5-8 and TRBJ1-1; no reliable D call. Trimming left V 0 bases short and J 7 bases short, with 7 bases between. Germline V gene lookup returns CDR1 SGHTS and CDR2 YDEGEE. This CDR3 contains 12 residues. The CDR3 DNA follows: TGTGCCAGCAGCTTGGGAGGGATTGAAGCTTTCTTT. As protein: CASSLGGIEAFF. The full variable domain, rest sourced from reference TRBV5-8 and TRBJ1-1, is EAGVTQSPTHLIKTRGQQATLRCSPISGHTSVYWYQQALGLGLQFLLWYDEGEERNRGNFPPRFSGRQFPNYSSELNVNALELEDSALYLCASSLGGIEAFFGQGTRLTVV.

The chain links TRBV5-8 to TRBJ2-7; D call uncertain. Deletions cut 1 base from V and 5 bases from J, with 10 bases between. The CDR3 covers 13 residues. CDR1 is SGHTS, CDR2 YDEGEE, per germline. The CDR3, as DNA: TGTGCCAGCAGCTTGAGCGTACAGAACGAGCAGTACTTC. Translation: CASSLSVQNEQYF.

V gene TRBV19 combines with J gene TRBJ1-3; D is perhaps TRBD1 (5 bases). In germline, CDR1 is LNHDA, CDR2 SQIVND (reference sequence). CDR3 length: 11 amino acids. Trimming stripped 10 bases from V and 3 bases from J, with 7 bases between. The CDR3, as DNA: TGTGCCACAACAGGTGGAAACACCATATATTTT. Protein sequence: CATTGGNTIYF.

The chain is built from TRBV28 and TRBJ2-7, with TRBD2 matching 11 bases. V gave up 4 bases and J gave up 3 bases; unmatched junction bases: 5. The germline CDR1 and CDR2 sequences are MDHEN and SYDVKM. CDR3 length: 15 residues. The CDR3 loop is CASSSTSGIGYEQYF. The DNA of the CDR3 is TGTGCCAGCAGTTCGACTAGCGGGATCGGCTACGAGCAGTACTTC.

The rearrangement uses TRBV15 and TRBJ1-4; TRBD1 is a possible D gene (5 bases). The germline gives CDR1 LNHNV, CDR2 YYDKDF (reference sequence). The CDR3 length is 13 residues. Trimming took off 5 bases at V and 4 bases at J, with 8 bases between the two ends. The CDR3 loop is CATSDRSNEKLFF. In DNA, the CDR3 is TGTGCCACCAGCGACAGAAGTAATGAAAAACTGTTTTTT.

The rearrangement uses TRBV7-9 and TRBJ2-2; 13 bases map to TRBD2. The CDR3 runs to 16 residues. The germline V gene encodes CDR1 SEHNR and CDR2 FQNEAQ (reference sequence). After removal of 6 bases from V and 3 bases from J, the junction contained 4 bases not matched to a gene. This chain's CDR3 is CASRSGLAGYTGELFF. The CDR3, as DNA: TGTGCCAGCAGGTCGGGACTAGCGGGATACACCGGGGAGCTGTTTTTT.

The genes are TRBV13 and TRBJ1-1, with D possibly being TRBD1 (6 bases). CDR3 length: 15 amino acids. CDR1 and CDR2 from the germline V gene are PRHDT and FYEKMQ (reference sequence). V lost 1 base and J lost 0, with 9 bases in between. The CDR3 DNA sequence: TGTGCCAGCAGCTTAGAGGGGGGCCTGAACACTGAAGCTTTCTTT. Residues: CASSLEGGLNTEAFF.

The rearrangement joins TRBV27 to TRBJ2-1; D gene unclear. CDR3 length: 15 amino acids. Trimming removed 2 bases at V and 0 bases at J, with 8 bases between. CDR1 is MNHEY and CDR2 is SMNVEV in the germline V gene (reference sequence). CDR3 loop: CASSLAVASYNEQFF. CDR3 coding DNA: TGTGCCAGCAGTTTAGCGGTTGCCTCCTACAATGAGCAGTTCTTC.

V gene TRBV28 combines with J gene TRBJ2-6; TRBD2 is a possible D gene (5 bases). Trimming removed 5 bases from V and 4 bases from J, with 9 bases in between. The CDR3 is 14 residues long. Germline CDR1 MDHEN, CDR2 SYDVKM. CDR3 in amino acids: CASSVPGGANVLTF. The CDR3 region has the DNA TGTGCCAGCAGTGTGCCGGGGGGGGCCAACGTCCTGACTTTC. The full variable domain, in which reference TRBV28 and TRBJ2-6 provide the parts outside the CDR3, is DVKVTQSSRYLVKRTGEKVFLECVQDMDHENMFWYRQDPGLGLRLIYFSYDVKMKEKGDIPEGYSVSREKKERFSLILESASTNQTSMYLCASSVPGGANVLTFGAGSRLTVL.

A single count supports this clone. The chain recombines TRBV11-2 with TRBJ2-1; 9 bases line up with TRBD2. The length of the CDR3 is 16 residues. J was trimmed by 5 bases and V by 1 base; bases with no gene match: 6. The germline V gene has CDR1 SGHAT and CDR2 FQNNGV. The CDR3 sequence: CASSLGLAGPNNEQFF. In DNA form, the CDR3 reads TGTGCCAGCAGCTTAGGGCTAGCGGGACCCAACAATGAGCAGTTCTTC. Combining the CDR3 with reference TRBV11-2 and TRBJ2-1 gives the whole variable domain EAGVAQSPRYKIIEKRQSVAFWCNPISGHATLYWYQQILGQGPKLLIQFQNNGVVDDSQLPKDRFSAERLKGVDSTLKIQPAKLEDSAVYLCASSLGLAGPNNEQFFGPGTRLTVL.

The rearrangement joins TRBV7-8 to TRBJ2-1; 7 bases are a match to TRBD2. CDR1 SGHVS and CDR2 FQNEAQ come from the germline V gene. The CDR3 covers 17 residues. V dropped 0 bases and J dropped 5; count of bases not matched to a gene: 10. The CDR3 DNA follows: TGTGCCAGCAGCTTAGCCGCTCGAAGCGGGGCTGACAATGAGCAGTTCTTC. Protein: CASSLAARSGADNEQFF.

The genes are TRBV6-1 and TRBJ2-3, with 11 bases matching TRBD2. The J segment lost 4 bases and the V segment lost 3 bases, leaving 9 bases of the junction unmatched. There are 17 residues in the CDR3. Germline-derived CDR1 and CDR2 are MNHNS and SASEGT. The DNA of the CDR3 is TGTGCCAGCAGTGAGGAACTAGCGGGAGCCGAGGCAGATACGCAGTATTTT. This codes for CASSEELAGAEADTQYF.

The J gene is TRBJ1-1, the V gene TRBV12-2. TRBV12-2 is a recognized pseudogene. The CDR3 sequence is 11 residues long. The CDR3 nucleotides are TGTGCAAGTCGCTTCGGGAGGGAAGCTTTCTTT. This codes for CASRFGREAFF.

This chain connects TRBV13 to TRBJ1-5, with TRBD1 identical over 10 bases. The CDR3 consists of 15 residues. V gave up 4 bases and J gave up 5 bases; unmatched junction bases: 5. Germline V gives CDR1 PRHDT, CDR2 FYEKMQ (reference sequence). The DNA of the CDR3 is TGTGCCAGCAGCTCCAGGACAGGGGGAGATCAGCCCCAGCATTTT. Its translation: CASSSRTGGDQPQHF.